Below, 23 T cell receptor beta chains from the same sample are listed, as sequenced in a study of response to subunit inactivated influenza vaccine (dated by TCRdb to 2016 to 2019). The method behind the library was RT-PCR. This sample was sequenced with an Illumina HiSeq 2500. Using fastp at Q25 and MiXCR, TCRdb reprocessed the public reads and kept productive beta chains. Each CDR3 protein appears once, grouped with its most common genes and DNA. In this sample the table shows 500,000 or so distinct CDR3 sequences, about 17% of which occur a single time. Of the sample, approximately 3% is held by the ten largest clones. Sequenced material: CD4+ T cells sorted from PBMCs, taken about 24 months after vaccination. The receptors were gathered from a man between 50 and 75 years old who received an inactivated influenza vaccine. Donor details come from another sample of the same person, matched by shared clones.

The rearrangement joins TRBV6-2 or TRBV6-3 to TRBJ2-2; the D gene is possibly TRBD2 (5 bases). CDR1 and CDR2 (germline): MNHEY, SVGEGT. Trimming stripped 0 bases from V and 6 bases from J, with 14 bases between. The CDR3 totals 16 residues. CDR3 loop: CASSYSRVASPGELFF. CDR3 nucleotide sequence: TGTGCCAGCAGTTACTCGAGGGTAGCGTCCCCCGGGGAGCTGTTTTTT.

This clonotype has just a few counts. V is TRBV12-3 or TRBV12-4 and J is TRBJ1-2; D is unclear. The length of the CDR3 is 14 residues. V lost 4 bases to trimming and J lost 2 bases, with 11 bases between them. The CDR3 DNA follows: TGTGCCAGCAGTTCCCCCCCGGGGAACTATGGCTACACCTTC. Its translation: CASSSPPGNYGYTF.

This clonotype showed up many times. This chain connects TRBV7-2 to TRBJ1-2; TRBD1 matches at 8 bases. After removal of 5 bases from V and 3 bases from J, the junction contained 8 bases not matched to a gene. CDR1 and CDR2 from the germline V gene are SGHTA and FQGNSA. The CDR3 extends over 15 amino acids. The CDR3 here is CASSDRTGRDYGYTF. Here the CDR3 DNA reads TGTGCCAGCAGCGATCGGACAGGGAGGGACTATGGCTACACCTTC.

V usage is TRBV7-9 and J usage is TRBJ2-3; 11 bases map to TRBD1. Germline CDR1 SEHNR, CDR2 FQNEAQ (reference sequence). The CDR3 loop spans 15 amino acids. The V segment lost 7 bases and the J segment 4 bases; nucleotides outside the gene matches: 7. The CDR3 sequence is CASTPDRGLADTQYF. In DNA, the CDR3 is TGTGCCAGCACCCCGGACAGGGGGCTCGCAGATACGCAGTATTTT.

Only one count was recorded for this clonotype. The chain uses TRBV20-1 and TRBJ2-7, with 8 nucleotides matching TRBD1. This CDR3 has 14 residues. CDR1 and CDR2 (germline): DFQATT, SNEGSKA (reference sequence). V was clipped by 0 bases and J by 3 bases; unmatched bases: 4. The CDR3 coding sequence is TGCAGTGCTAGAGATCCTGGGACAGGCTACGAGCAGTACTTC. As protein: CSARDPGTGYEQYF.

This chain joins TRBV20-1 and TRBJ1-5; perhaps TRBD1 as D (5 bases). The V end was cut by 0 bases, the J end by 5 bases, with 11 bases between. This CDR3 is 14 amino acids long. Germline-derived CDR1 and CDR2 are DFQATT and SNEGSKA (reference sequence). The CDR3 DNA is TGCAGTGCTAGAGAATCAGGGTTACATCAGCCCCAGCATTTT. Translated, it gives CSARESGLHQPQHF.

This clonotype was recorded a few times. This rearrangement joins TRBV29-1 to TRBJ1-1; D remains ambiguous. The CDR3 has 10 residues. Trimming removed 6 bases from V and 2 bases from J, with 4 bases in between. From germline, CDR1 is SQVTM and CDR2 ANQGSEA. CDR3 loop: CSVQNTEAFF. The CDR3 region has the DNA TGCAGCGTCCAAAACACTGAAGCTTTCTTT.

The CDR3 region is CATSLNYLNYGYTF. The DNA of the CDR3 is TGTGCCACCAGCCTAAACTACCTTAACTATGGCTACACCTTC. The chain couples TRBV15 to TRBJ1-2, with unresolved D. The CDR3 runs to 14 residues. CDR1 is LNHNV, CDR2 YYDKDF, per germline (reference sequence). V was cut by 5 bases and J by 1 base, with 11 bases left in between.

V usage is TRBV12-3 or TRBV12-4 and J usage is TRBJ2-4, with 12 nucleotides matching TRBD2. The CDR3 runs 18 residues. With 10 bases clipped from V and 0 bases from J, the junction kept 13 bases outside the gene matches. DNA for the CDR3: TGTGCCATCAGCCCTACTAGCGGGGGGCTTCTAGCCAAAAACATTCAGTACTTC. Encoded protein: CAISPTSGGLLAKNIQYF.

This clonotype turned up a few times. This chain joins TRBV2 and TRBJ2-4; no firm D call. V lost 4 bases, J lost 0 bases, and 16 bases lay in between. Per germline, CDR1 SNHLY and CDR2 FYNNEI. The CDR3 runs to 17 residues. The chain's CDR3 is CASSARVLTIAKNIQYF. CDR3 nucleotide sequence: TGTGCCAGCAGTGCTCGGGTGCTGACAATAGCCAAAAACATTCAGTACTTC.

V gene TRBV18 combines with J gene TRBJ2-5; D may be TRBD1 (6 bases). Germline V gene lookup returns CDR1 KGHSH and CDR2 LQKENI. CDR3 length equals 16 residues. The ends were cut back, 5 bases at V and 1 base at J, with 17 bases in the middle. In DNA, the CDR3 is TGTGCCAGCTCAAAGAGGACAGCCAGCACCCAAGAGACCCAGTACTTC. This sequence encodes CASSKRTASTQETQYF.

The V gene is TRBV5-1, the J gene TRBJ2-7; D is uncertain. Germline CDR1 is SGHRS and CDR2 is YFSETQ. Trimming pared 0 bases from V and 4 bases from J, leaving 11 bases between. The CDR3 has 14 residues. CDR3 region: CASSLVVGLYEQYF. The CDR3 bases are TGCGCCAGCAGCTTGGTCGTGGGGTTGTACGAGCAGTACTTC. The full variable domain, its missing parts supplied by reference TRBV5-1 and TRBJ2-7, is KAGVTQTPRYLIKTRGQQVTLSCSPISGHRSVSWYQQTPGQGLQFLFEYFSETQRNKGNFPGRFSGRQFSNSRSEMNVSTLELGDSALYLCASSLVVGLYEQYFGPGTRLTVT.

This clonotype has just a few counts. This chain connects TRBV3-1 to TRBJ2-7; 8 bases agree with TRBD1. Looked up from germline, CDR1 is LGHDT and CDR2 is YNNKEL (reference sequence). The V and J ends lost 3 bases and 1 base, in that order; junction bases with no gene match: 8. The CDR3 spans 16 residues. In nucleotides, the CDR3 is TGTGCCAGCAGCCATCCTCGCCGGGACAGGTCCTACGAGCAGTACTTC. Amino acids: CASSHPRRDRSYEQYF.

This clonotype was counted many times. V and J are TRBV5-5 and TRBJ2-1, with TRBD1 identical over 9 bases. The CDR3 totals 15 residues. CDR1 and CDR2 (germline): SGHKS, YYEKEE (reference sequence). Trimming at V came to 3 bases and at J to 10 bases, leaving 11 bases not matched to a gene. The chain's CDR3 is CASSSRTGELLEQFF. In DNA, the CDR3 is TGTGCCAGCAGCTCCCGGACAGGGGAACTTTTAGAGCAGTTCTTC.

The chain is built from TRBV20-1 and TRBJ2-5, with 7 nucleotides matching TRBD2. V was pared by 0 bases and J by 5 bases, with 9 bases of the junction left unmatched. CDR3 length equals 15 residues. The germline V gene has CDR1 DFQATT and CDR2 SNEGSKA (reference sequence). Here the CDR3 DNA reads TGCAGTGCTAGAGATTCGGGGGGAGCTGTCGAGACCCAGTACTTC. It is translated as CSARDSGGAVETQYF.

This clonotype was found a few times. The chain links TRBV20-1 to TRBJ2-3; 7 bases align to TRBD2. Germline CDR1 DFQATT, CDR2 SNEGSKA (reference sequence). Trimming cost V 3 bases and J 5 bases; bases outside gene matches: 5. The CDR3 covers 13 residues. CDR3 DNA: TGCAGTGCTAGTCCGGGGGAGGGAGATACGCAGTATTTT. The encoded protein is CSASPGEGDTQYF.

This chain links TRBV7-2 with TRBJ1-5, with 11 bases identical to TRBD1. The germline CDR1 and CDR2 sequences are SGHTA and FQGNSA. This CDR3 spans 14 amino acids. Germline trimming cut 5 bases from V and 6 bases from J; bases unmatched to any gene: 3. The CDR3 spells CASSQGTGGQPQHF. In nucleotides, the CDR3 is TGTGCCAGCAGCCAAGGGACAGGGGGTCAGCCCCAGCATTTT.

V gene TRBV24-1 combines with J gene TRBJ1-1, with unresolved D. The ends were cut back, 0 bases at V and 3 bases at J, with 4 bases in the middle. The CDR3 has 13 amino acids. Germline loops: CDR1 KGHDR, CDR2 SFDVKD. The CDR3 reads CATSDLWDTEAFF. The CDR3 DNA is TGTGCCACCAGTGATTTGTGGGACACTGAAGCTTTCTTT.

This chain joins TRBV5-6 and TRBJ1-4; 12 bases map to TRBD1. CDR3 length: 16 residues. Germline assignment: CDR1 SGHDT and CDR2 YYEEEE. After removal of 4 bases from V and 7 bases from J, the junction contained 8 bases not matched to a gene. This CDR3 is CASSGGTGGVGEKLFF. In nucleotides, the CDR3 is TGTGCCAGCAGCGGGGGGACAGGGGGCGTTGGTGAAAAACTGTTTTTT.

This clonotype was seen a few times. The chain employs TRBV5-1 and TRBJ2-3; D remains unclear. V lost 4 bases to trimming and J lost 7 bases, with 7 bases between them. CDR3 length: 11 residues. Germline V CDR1 and CDR2: SGHRS, YFSETQ. The CDR3 spells CASSHEYTQYF. The DNA of the CDR3 is TGCGCCAGCAGCCACGAGTATACGCAGTATTTT.

The rearrangement joins TRBV6-2 or TRBV6-3 to TRBJ2-3; unclear D gene. Per the germline V gene, CDR1 is MNHEY and CDR2 is SVGEGT. The germline V and J ends were trimmed by 2 bases and 8 bases, with 11 bases remaining between them. The CDR3 has 13 amino acids. The DNA of the CDR3 is TGTGCCAGCAGTTACCCACTCCAGGTTACGCAGTATTTT. Translating it yields CASSYPLQVTQYF.

This clonotype was detected a few times. This chain connects TRBV7-2 to TRBJ1-2; D is unclear. The CDR3 is 16 amino acids. The germline V gene encodes CDR1 SGHTA and CDR2 FQGNSA. V lost 5 bases, J lost 4 bases, and 20 bases lay in between. Written as DNA, the CDR3 is TGTGCCAGCAGCCCAACAACGGCCCAGGCGGCCTATGGCTACACCTTC. This codes for CASSPTTAQAAYGYTF. Filled out from reference TRBV7-2 and TRBJ1-2, the complete variable domain reads GAGVSQSPSNKVTEKGKDVELRCDPISGHTALYWYRQSLGQGLEFLIYFQGNSAPDKSGLPSDRFSAERTGGSVSTLTIQRTQQEDSAVYLCASSPTTAQAAYGYTFGSGTRLTVV.

This clonotype was seen a handful of times. The chain couples TRBV12-3 or TRBV12-4 to TRBJ2-7, with D perhaps assigned TRBD1 or TRBD2 (5 bases each). The V gene lost 5 bases and the J gene lost 2 bases, with 16 bases spanning the gap. The CDR3 loop spans 15 amino acids. The CDR3 is CASSTLDGAPYEQYF. The CDR3 DNA sequence: TGTGCCAGCAGTACACTCGACGGGGCCCCCTACGAGCAGTACTTC.